This T cell receptor (beta chain) was captured in a study of T-cell memory formation after mild COVID-19. In TCRdb, the 5' RACE reads were re-called with MiXCR into one record per CDR3 protein. Of 580,000 or so distinct CDR3 sequences in the sample, around 15% were seen once. This clonotype appeared a few times. CDR1 is SGHNT, CDR2 YYREEE, per germline (reference sequence). This CDR3 has 17 amino acids. V dropped 4 bases and J dropped 2 bases, with 20 bases sitting between them. Source material: PBMCs or a T cell subset sorted from them (not recorded which). The TCR originated in an adult woman who had mild COVID-19 (a few samples of this study predate the infection). Cell type and time point are not known. V is TRBV5-4 and J is TRBJ2-3; possibly TRBD2 for D (7 bases). The chain's CDR3 is CASSPVYGGPSTDTQYF. As DNA, the CDR3 is TGTGCCAGCAGCCCAGTTTACGGGGGGCCCTCCACAGATACGCAGTATTTT.